The clone carrying this T cell receptor (beta chain) was found a few times. What it binds is not known. The repertoire was sequenced with immunoSEQ multiplex PCR; TCRdb's copy has only in-frame clones and lacks some. Of approximately 39,000 clones listed, about four fifths were seen once; the top ten hold about 5.5%. Described time point: week 23, last vaccination. Vaccination comprised doses that each held 300 ug of mutant IDH1 20-mer peptide, plus topical imiquimod. These data belong to a study of a mutant IDH1 vaccine in newly diagnosed glioma. For the study at large: The vaccination schedule gave patients eight doses in weeks 1, 3, 5, 7, 11, 15, 19 and 23. Those enrolled had earlier been treated with radiotherapy, temozolomide, or both, mostly both. Overall study findings and caveats: Researchers report vaccine-induced immune responses in 93.3% of patients.

The ends were cut back, 2 bases at V and 1 base at J, with 7 bases in the middle. The CDR3 totals 14 residues. CDR1 SGHDT and CDR2 YYEEEE come from the germline V gene. The clonotype originates from a middle-aged man with glioma. The gene calls are TRBV5-6 and TRBJ1-5, with D possibly TRBD1 on 5 matching bases. The specimen was PBMCs, collected from a glioma patient whose treatment included an IDH1 peptide vaccine. The CDR3 DNA sequence: TGTGCCAGCAGCTTTGGGGGGAGCAATCAGCCCCAGCATTTT. Encoded protein: CASSFGGSNQPQHF.